A selection of T cell receptor beta chains follows, all from one sample in a study of blood T cell repertoires in COVID-19. The data were produced by immunoSEQ multiplex PCR, yet TCRdb's version contains in-frame clones alone and is incomplete. Of more than 85,000 clones listed, about four fifths are singletons. What was sequenced was peripheral blood. The receptors stem from a man aged 40-49 years with active or convalescent COVID-19. Each CDR3 is given with its conserved first and last residue. Each record gives: clone size, V gene, J gene, D gene, CDR3 protein, CDR3 DNA. A D gene is named only where the DNA matches it firmly. Expanded clones are given a class, and other clones once, few, many or no size at all.

>.|TRBV5-3|TRBJ2-6|.
CARSLRQGYANVLTF
TGTGCCAGAAGCTTGCGGCAGGGTTACGCCAACGTCCTGACTTTC
>once|TRBV18|TRBJ1-1|.
CASSPTLAANTEAFF
TGTGCCAGCTCACCCACTTTGGCGGCCAACACTGAAGCTTTCTTT
>.|TRBV19|TRBJ1-2|TRBD1
CASSIAKTGAYGYTF
TGTGCCAGTAGTATAGCCAAGACAGGGGCCTATGGCTACACCTTC
>.|TRBV4-3|TRBJ1-4|TRBD1
CASSQARGTGQPNEKLFF
TGCGCCAGCAGCCAGGCTCGAGGGACAGGGCAACCAAATGAAAAACTGTTTTTT
>.|TRBV5-4|TRBJ2-2|TRBD2
CASSSHSGGSSGELFF
TGTGCCAGCAGCTCCCATAGCGGGGGCTCCTCCGGGGAGCTGTTTTTT
>.|TRBV19|TRBJ1-1|TRBD1
CASRDRENTEAFF
TGTGCCAGCCGGGACAGGGAGAACACTGAAGCTTTCTTT
>.|TRBV27|TRBJ1-5|TRBD1
CASSSYRDRGYSGRGNQPQHF
TGTGCCAGCAGTTCATACCGGGACAGGGGTTACTCAGGCAGGGGCAATCAGCCCCAGCATTTT
>.|TRBV7-2|TRBJ2-7|.
CASSPRQTSGYEQYF
TGTGCCAGCAGCCCTAGACAGACCTCGGGTTACGAGCAGTACTTC
>.|TRBV29-1|TRBJ2-7|TRBD1
CSVHQTGGSVEQYF
TGCAGCGTTCATCAGACAGGGGGCTCTGTCGAGCAGTACTTC
>.|TRBV3-1/TRBV3-2|TRBJ1-1|.
CASSQGGLGNTEAFF
TGTGCCAGCAGCCAAGGGGGGCTGGGGAACACTGAAGCTTTCTTT
>.|TRBV5-4|TRBJ2-3|.
CASSAEPGTDTQYF
TGTGCCAGCAGCGCAGAACCCGGGACAGATACGCAGTATTTT
>.|TRBV5-1|TRBJ2-3|TRBD1
CASSLAGQVRTDTQYF
TGCGCCAGCAGCTTGGCGGGACAGGTTAGGACAGATACGCAGTATTTT
>.|TRBV19|TRBJ2-7|.
CASSIRGQTYEQYF
TGTGCCAGTAGTATTCGGGGACAAACATACGAGCAGTACTTC
>.|TRBV6-5|TRBJ1-6|.
CASSPSAPSPLHF
TGTGCCAGCAGTCCCAGTGCCCCTTCACCCCTCCACTTT
>.|TRBV10-3|TRBJ1-1|.
CAISGTGTEAFF
TGTGCCATCAGTGGAACGGGGACTGAAGCTTTCTTT
>.|TRBV3-1/TRBV3-2|TRBJ2-7|TRBD2
CASSQERGGNYEQYF
TGTGCCAGCAGCCAGGAGCGGGGGGGAAACTACGAGCAGTACTTC
>.|TRBV4-2|TRBJ1-5|TRBD1
CASSQDPGQGVGNQPQHF
TGTGCCAGCAGCCAAGACCCGGGACAGGGGGTAGGCAATCAGCCCCAGCATTTT